This T cell receptor (beta chain) was sequenced for a study of T cells after yellow fever vaccination (dated by TCRdb to between 2017 and 2020). At the level of the whole study: Libraries from fractions with low cell numbers were prepared with the SMART-Seq v4 Ultra Low Input RNA kit. To track T-cell clones before and after primary and booster YFV17D yellow fever vaccination, bulk TCR alpha and beta repertoires were sequenced longitudinally. Two healthy male donors, one aged 18 to 29 and one aged 30 to 40 years, made up the cohort. Blood was drawn at multiple timepoints before and after primary and secondary immunization, with bulk PBMC replicates and cell subsets isolated.

Study-wide conclusions, independent of this receptor: A small fraction of clonotypes appeared in both the CD4 and CD8 compartments, likely as a result of convergent recombination. After the booster, most clones that had expanded after primary vaccination were detected again (roughly 96% of CD4 and roughly 86% of CD8), suggesting broad maintenance of memory. The secondary T-cell response was found to be weaker but faster than the primary response, with a peak reached on day 5 rather than on day 15. Because the study included only a couple of donors, the extent to which the findings can be generalized is limited. Because abundant contaminating clonotypes from the bulk population could be contained in FACS-sorted repertoires, computational filtering was required.

From the cysteine through the phenylalanine, the CDR3 covers 15 amino acids. Of the read, only the CDR3 DNA is kept; its 45 bases are in frame from base 1. From the germline V gene (reference sequence), CDR1 is DFQATT and CDR2 is SNEGSKA. V lost 6 bases and J lost 7 bases, and the count of bases not matched to a germline gene is 12. The sample's treatment or condition label, in plain terms: live attenuated yellow fever vaccine strain. A standard Ficoll-Paque protocol was used to isolate PBMCs from peripheral blood. Dynabeads CD4 and CD8 positive selection kits were used to isolate the CD4 and CD8 T-cell fractions. TriZol was used to extract RNA from bulk PBMCs, from CD4 and CD8 fractions, and from dextramer-positive and dextramer-negative fractions. This clonotype has ten or more counts. What antigen it recognizes has not been identified. Base qualities are missing; no much larger clone stands one base away.

Synthesis of TCR cDNA relied on 5'RACE template switching, a step that introduced a universal primer site along with unique molecular identifiers. Priming of cDNA synthesis was performed from both the TCR alpha and TCR beta constant segments. Library amplification used two PCR steps, and the second PCR step added sample barcodes and sequencing adapters. Sequencing of libraries was done on Illumina HiSeq 2500 (2x100 bp) or NovaSeq (2x150 bp). The source study handled its data this way. MIGEC handled demultiplexing of reads and collapsing into UMI consensus sequences, while MiXCR performed V(D)J alignment. Clonotypes responding to the vaccine were identified with edgeR on replicate PBMC samples, with the criteria of FDR below 0.01 and a log2 fold change above 5 up to day 15. Each bulk clonotype received a CD4 or CD8 identity based on whether the sequenced CD4 or CD8 repertoire contained that clonotype at higher abundance. TCRdb ran its own pipeline on the public reads, namely fastp trimming at Q25 and MiXCR clone calling, and kept in-frame beta chains. For every CDR3 protein sequence, its rows merge into one entry that carries the most common genes and DNA. None of the V and J calls come from the authors' own analysis; TCRdb made them. This sample holds approximately 74,000 distinct CDR3 sequences; roughly 6% were observed only once. The ten largest clones capture under 2.5% of the sample.

This chain joins TRBV20-1 to TRBJ1-5; a stretch of 10 junction bases matches TRBD1. This TCR was recovered from a man between 18 and 35 years old who received the YFV17D yellow fever vaccine. The material sequenced was CD4+ T cells sorted from PBMCs, taken less than 16 days after the first yellow fever vaccination. The sequence in DNA is TGCAGTGCCATCTCAAGGACAGGGGGTCACCAGCCCCAGCATTTT. Translated, it reads CSAISRTGGHQPQHF.